This TCR beta chain derives from a study of T-cell memory formation after mild COVID-19. Study details: TCR clustering was largely donor specific. Study-level points and caveats: Among clones contracting day 15 to 85, CD4/CD8 was balanced, whereas later expanders leaned CD4+. CD8+ contracting clones occupied EMRA, while CD4+ ones occupied mainly CM and EM.

TCRdb processed the 5' RACE reads anew with MiXCR; each CDR3 protein has one entry. The table includes 300,000 to 400,000 distinct CDR3 sequences, under 25% detected once. CDR1 and CDR2 (germline): MGHRA, YSYEKL. V lost 3 bases and J lost 2; bases outside the gene matches: 2. This CDR3 is 15 amino acids long. This clonotype was detected only a few times. Its antigen is not identified. The sample consisted of PBMCs or a T cell subset sorted from them (not recorded which). The chain links TRBV4-1 to TRBJ2-7; 12 positions match TRBD2. This clonotype was obtained from an adult woman who had mild COVID-19 (a few samples of this study predate the infection). Cell type and time point are not known. DNA of the CDR3: TGCGCCAGCAGCCAGACTAGCGGGGGACCCTACGAGCAGTACTTC. This gives the protein CASSQTSGGPYEQYF.